At least ten counts were recorded for the clone carrying this T cell receptor beta chain. This record comes from a study of Ad26.COV2.S vaccination and SARS-CoV-2 variants. Treatment here: approximately 18 received Ad26.COV2.S at low or high dose, single or two shots; about 5 received placebo; per-sample allocation not given. Day 63 after the first injection of vaccine or placebo was the sampling time. Produced via immunoSEQ multiplex PCR; TCRdb's table is partial and in-frame only. The sample consists of just over 350,000 clones, approximately 84% of them appearing once. The CDR3 contains 17 residues. V gave up 0 bases and J gave up 2 bases, with 13 bases separating them. CDR1 is SEHNR and CDR2 is FQNEAQ in the germline V gene (reference sequence).

The specimen was peripheral blood, collected in a trial of Ad26.COV2.S vaccine versus placebo. This TCR was recovered from a person aged 18 to 59 who received the Ad26.COV2.S COVID-19 vaccine or a placebo. V gene TRBV7-9 combines with J gene TRBJ1-4; D remains unclear. In nucleotides, the CDR3 is TGTGCCAGCAGCTTAGCCGGTTCCCAGTATACTAATGAAAAACTGTTTTTT. Translating gives CASSLAGSQYTNEKLFF.